Listed here are 29 T cell receptor beta chains from one sample, sequenced in a study of T-cell memory formation after mild COVID-19. TCRdb re-called the 5' RACE reads through MiXCR, storing one row per CDR3 protein. This sample yields roughly 600,000 distinct CDR3 sequences, of which more than 15% are seen a single time; around 12% belongs to the top ten. Sample: PBMCs or a T cell subset sorted from them (not recorded which). Receptor source: an adult woman who had mild COVID-19 (a few samples of this study predate the infection). Cell type and time point are not known.

This chain links TRBV7-9 with TRBJ2-3, with TRBD2 identical over 7 bases. J was trimmed by 2 bases and V by 1 base; bases with no gene match: 9. The germline gives CDR1 SEHNR, CDR2 FQNEAQ (reference sequence). The CDR3 runs 17 residues. DNA of the CDR3: TGTGCCAGCAGCTTAGAATTTGGACTAGGACCCACAGATACGCAGTATTTT. It encodes CASSLEFGLGPTDTQYF.

This clonotype was found a few times. The chain is built from TRBV12-3 or TRBV12-4 and TRBJ1-2; no clear D. This CDR3 is built from 14 residues. Between the trimmed V and J ends, which lost 5 bases and 8 bases, there was a span of 18 bases. The CDR3 reads CASSLTPGPGGYTF. DNA for the CDR3: TGTGCCAGCAGTCTCACACCCGGACCTGGCGGCTACACCTTC.

J is TRBJ2-1 and V is TRBV5-1; 9 bases are shared with TRBD1. Unmatched junction bases numbered 2, after V lost 0 bases and J lost 7 bases. Per germline, CDR1 SGHRS and CDR2 YFSETQ. The CDR3 runs to 14 residues. The chain's CDR3 is CASSLDGTGNEQFF. The CDR3 DNA reads TGCGCCAGCAGCTTGGACGGGACAGGGAATGAGCAGTTCTTC.

This clonotype was counted only a few times. The CDR3 here is CASSVGTGRETQYF. In DNA form, the CDR3 reads TGTGCCAGCAGCGTTGGGACAGGGAGAGAGACCCAGTACTTC. V usage is TRBV11-2 and J usage is TRBJ2-5; 9 positions agree with TRBD1. Germline loops: CDR1 SGHAT, CDR2 FQNNGV. CDR3 size: 14 residues. With V trimmed by 5 bases and J by 4 bases, 5 bases remained unmatched. The entire variable domain, with the rest obtained from reference TRBV11-2 and TRBJ2-5, is as follows: EAGVAQSPRYKIIEKRQSVAFWCNPISGHATLYWYQQILGQGPKLLIQFQNNGVVDDSQLPKDRFSAERLKGVDSTLKIQPAKLEDSAVYLCASSVGTGRETQYFGPGTRLLVL.

This chain uses TRBV7-9 with TRBJ1-2; D call uncertain. Germline V gene data show CDR1 as SEHNR and CDR2 as FQNEAQ (reference sequence). The CDR3 is made up of 12 amino acids. The V and J ends lost 5 bases and 9 bases respectively, with 13 bases between them. The CDR3 region has the DNA TGTGCCAGCAGCCCCAGCTCTGGGAGCTACACCTTC. Protein: CASSPSSGSYTF.

V gene TRBV7-9 combines with J gene TRBJ1-2; 11 bases match TRBD1. The ends lost 4 bases at V and 4 bases at J; junction bases unmatched: 5. This CDR3 is built from 15 residues. Germline CDR1 SEHNR, CDR2 FQNEAQ (reference sequence). CDR3 region: CASSSDRGLGYGYTF. CDR3 nucleotides: TGTGCCAGCAGCTCGGACAGGGGGCTAGGCTATGGCTACACCTTC.

This clonotype was detected only a few times. The chain is built from TRBV3-1 and TRBJ2-1; tentatively, D is TRBD1 (6 bases). Germline-derived CDR1 and CDR2 are LGHDT and YNNKEL (reference sequence). Trimming removed 4 bases from V and 8 bases from J, with 18 bases in between. The CDR3 runs 15 residues. The CDR3 DNA follows: TGTGCCAGCAGCCTCTCGACAGGCGTTTTGGATGAGCAGTTCTTC. It encodes CASSLSTGVLDEQFF.

This clonotype occurred many times. V usage is TRBV10-3 and J usage is TRBJ1-5, with 7 positions matching TRBD1. CDR3 length equals 16 residues. Germline CDR1 is ENHRY and CDR2 is SYGVKD. The trim removed 3 bases at V and 2 bases at J, leaving 7 bases unmatched. The CDR3 coding sequence is TGTGCCATCAGTGACCGAGGGGGCGCGGGCAATCAGCCCCAGCATTTT. Protein sequence: CAISDRGGAGNQPQHF.

This clonotype has a handful of counts. This rearrangement joins TRBV12-3 or TRBV12-4 to TRBJ1-3, with D unclear. Deletions cut 6 bases from V and 1 base from J, with 13 bases between. This CDR3 region has 15 residues. The CDR3 coding sequence is TGTGCCAGCAGGCGCCCTGACACGTCTGGAAACACCATATATTTT. Its translation is CASRRPDTSGNTIYF.

The sample holds a few counts of this clonotype. The genes are TRBV30 and TRBJ1-2; D is possibly TRBD1 (5 bases). The CDR3 runs to 16 residues. Trimming cost V 2 bases and J 4 bases, with 20 bases left between them. Per the germline V gene, CDR1 is GTSNPN and CDR2 is SVGIG (reference sequence). The CDR3 DNA is TGTGCCTGGAGTTCGGGGACGACGGACTTACTCTATGGCTACACCTTC. This translates into CAWSSGTTDLLYGYTF.

This clonotype has more than one count but fewer than ten. The chain employs TRBV28 and TRBJ1-1, with 8 positions matching TRBD1. From germline, CDR1 is MDHEN and CDR2 SYDVKM. The CDR3 has 13 amino acids. The V and J ends lost 7 bases and 5 bases, in that order; junction bases with no gene match: 6. CDR3 DNA: TGTGCCAGCACCTCAGGGGGCCGGACTGAAGCTTTCTTT. It codes for CASTSGGRTEAFF.

This clonotype has only one observation. The rearrangement joins TRBV7-9 to TRBJ1-1, with D maybe TRBD1 (5 bases). Germline V gene sequence: CDR1 SEHNR, CDR2 FQNEAQ (reference sequence). The CDR3 is 16 residues long. V lost 5 bases, J lost 0 bases, and 16 bases lay in between. The CDR3 reads CASSPVGTGMNTEAFF. CDR3 nucleotides: TGTGCCAGCAGCCCCGTCGGAACAGGCATGAACACTGAAGCTTTCTTT.

The chain recombines TRBV9 with TRBJ1-2, with D possibly being TRBD1 (5 bases). The CDR3 extends over 17 amino acids. Germline CDR1 and CDR2: SGDLS and YYNGEE. V lost 0 bases and J lost 5, with 20 bases in between. The CDR3 sequence is CASSVEGLGWGGYGYTF. CDR3 DNA sequence: TGTGCCAGCAGCGTAGAAGGTTTGGGGTGGGGCGGTTATGGCTACACCTTC.

This clonotype has more than one count but fewer than ten. The chain links TRBV11-2 to TRBJ2-5; tentative D call: TRBD2 (6 bases). The germline V and J ends were trimmed by 4 bases and 2 bases, with 14 bases remaining between them. The germline CDR1 and CDR2 sequences are SGHAT and FQNNGV. The CDR3 sequence is 15 residues long. Here the CDR3 DNA reads TGTGCCAGCAGCTCTTTAAGGAGGGGACAAGAGACCCAGTACTTC. Its protein is CASSSLRRGQETQYF.

In its sample, this clonotype was seen a few times. The chain recombines TRBV12-3 or TRBV12-4 with TRBJ2-3; 8 nucleotides agree with TRBD2. With V trimmed by 3 bases and J by 5 bases, 7 bases remained unmatched. This CDR3 spans 15 amino acids. This chain's CDR3 is CASSLPSGGGDTQYF. For the CDR3, the DNA is TGTGCCAGCAGTTTGCCCTCCGGGGGGGGAGATACGCAGTATTTT.

The genes are TRBV7-2 and TRBJ2-7, with 8 bases that match TRBD2. Unmatched junction bases numbered 10, after V lost 2 bases and J lost 4 bases. Germline values: CDR1 SGHTA, CDR2 FQGNSA. This CDR3 contains 16 residues. CDR3 DNA sequence: TGTGCCAGCAGCTTATACGGGAGGGGGAGTTCGTACGAGCAGTACTTC. It specifies CASSLYGRGSSYEQYF. The full variable domain, with the rest looked up from reference TRBV7-2 and TRBJ2-7, is GAGVSQSPSNKVTEKGKDVELRCDPISGHTALYWYRQSLGQGLEFLIYFQGNSAPDKSGLPSDRFSAERTGGSVSTLTIQRTQQEDSAVYLCASSLYGRGSSYEQYFGPGTRLTVT.

In its sample, this clonotype was seen a few times. This rearrangement joins TRBV6-5 to TRBJ2-2; no definite D call. The V and J ends lost 2 bases and 1 base respectively, with 5 bases between them. This CDR3 is built from 14 residues. Looked up from germline, CDR1 is MNHEY and CDR2 is SVGAGI. The CDR3 loop reads CASSYTWNTGELFF. DNA for the CDR3: TGTGCCAGCAGTTACACTTGGAACACCGGGGAGCTGTTTTTT.

This clonotype was seen a few times. V usage is TRBV29-1 and J usage is TRBJ2-1; TRBD2 agrees at 10 bases. The germline gives CDR1 SQVTM, CDR2 ANQGSEA. The CDR3 covers 15 residues. Unmatched junction bases numbered 8, after V lost 7 bases and J lost 2 bases. CDR3 residues: CSEIGTSEPYNEQFF. CDR3 DNA sequence: TGCAGCGAAATCGGGACTAGCGAGCCCTACAATGAGCAGTTCTTC.

The chain carries TRBV7-9 and TRBJ1-2, with D unclear. The CDR3 runs to 14 residues. CDR1 is SEHNR and CDR2 is FQNEAQ in the germline V gene (reference sequence). V shed 3 bases and J shed 4 bases, with 12 bases lying between them. The CDR3 protein is CASSFTRDSYGYTF. CDR3 coding DNA: TGTGCCAGCAGCTTTACGCGGGATAGCTATGGCTACACCTTC.

The chain is built from TRBV12-3 or TRBV12-4 and TRBJ2-5; possibly TRBD1 for D (5 bases). V dropped 8 bases and J dropped 3 bases, with 13 bases sitting between them. The CDR3 covers 13 residues. CDR3: CASRTTNEETQYF. DNA of the CDR3: TGTGCCAGCCGGACAACTAACGAAGAGACCCAGTACTTC.

The genes are TRBV7-9 and TRBJ2-1; a weak D match, TRBD2 (7 bases). CDR1 is SEHNR, CDR2 FQNEAQ, per germline (reference sequence). This CDR3 contains 16 residues. The V gene lost 5 bases and the J gene lost 0 bases, with 14 bases spanning the gap. The CDR3 nucleotides read TGTGCCAGCAGCCCCGGGGGGCCGCCCTCCTACAATGAGCAGTTCTTC. Protein: CASSPGGPPSYNEQFF.

This sequence joins TRBV6-2 or TRBV6-3 and TRBJ2-3; D tentatively fits TRBD1 or TRBD2 (5 bases each). The CDR3 is 16 residues long. Germline CDR1 is MNHEY and CDR2 is SVGEGT. V was clipped by 7 bases and J by 0 bases, with 17 bases between them. The CDR3, as DNA: TGTGCCAGCAAGAGGGGTGGAGGTAGTAGCACAGATACGCAGTATTTT. Translated: CASKRGGGSSTDTQYF.

This clonotype was recorded a few times. The V and J genes are TRBV12-3 or TRBV12-4 and TRBJ2-5, with TRBD2 matching over 11 bases. The CDR3 contains 16 residues. The junction had 11 bases not matched to a gene; V was cut back by 6 bases and J by 5 bases. The CDR3 DNA follows: TGTGCCAGCAGCCGTAGCGGGAGGGCCCGGGGGGAGACCCAGTACTTC. Its protein is CASSRSGRARGETQYF.

Ten or more counts support this clonotype. The V call is TRBV7-9, the J call TRBJ2-3, with a weak D call TRBD2 (6 bases). V shed 1 base and J shed 4 bases, with 9 bases lying between them. The CDR3 contains 14 residues. Germline V gene sequence: CDR1 SEHNR, CDR2 FQNEAQ (reference sequence). This CDR3 is CASSLVGRSDTQYF. The CDR3 nucleotides are TGTGCCAGCAGCTTAGTAGGGAGGTCAGATACGCAGTATTTT.

Only a few counts were recorded for this clonotype. The chain joins TRBV29-1 to TRBJ2-2, with 7 bases lining up with TRBD2. The CDR3 totals 15 residues. Trimming at V came to 2 bases and at J to 0 bases, leaving 3 bases not matched to a gene. Germline values: CDR1 SQVTM, CDR2 ANQGSEA. The CDR3 here is CSVEPSGANTGELFF. In DNA form, the CDR3 reads TGCAGCGTTGAACCCAGCGGGGCGAACACCGGGGAGCTGTTTTTT.

The sample holds a few counts of this clonotype. The chain recombines TRBV18 with TRBJ2-7, with D hard to call. This CDR3 contains 13 residues. Germline V lookup: CDR1 KGHSH, CDR2 LQKENI. With 1 base removed from V and 9 bases from J, the gap between germline ends came to 13 bases. In nucleotides, the CDR3 is TGTGCCAGCTCACCACTTCGGCCCCGAGGGCAGTACTTC. It codes for CASSPLRPRGQYF.

This clonotype was observed a few times. This chain uses TRBV7-2 with TRBJ2-3; 12 nucleotides line up with TRBD2. CDR3 length: 15 residues. CDR1 and CDR2 from the germline V gene are SGHTA and FQGNSA. V lost 3 bases, J lost 5 bases, and 3 bases stayed unmatched. The CDR3 DNA follows: TGTGCCAGCAGCTTCACGGGACTAGCGGGAGATACGCAGTATTTT. It is translated as CASSFTGLAGDTQYF.

This clonotype appeared many times. As DNA, the CDR3 is TGTGCCAGCAGCGTTTCGACTAGCGGGAGCACCGGGGAGCTGTTTTTT. This gives the protein CASSVSTSGSTGELFF. The chain employs TRBV9 and TRBJ2-2, with TRBD2 identical over 12 bases. The CDR3 runs to 16 residues. Germline V lookup: CDR1 SGDLS, CDR2 YYNGEE. V was pared by 2 bases and J by 4 bases, with 3 bases of the junction left unmatched.

CDR3 in DNA: TGTGCCAGCAGTTACGGGGACTTGCTAGAGCAGTACTTC. Its translation: CASSYGDLLEQYF. V is TRBV6-5 and J is TRBJ2-7; TRBD2 might be the D (6 bases). Trimming removed 2 bases at V and 7 bases at J, with 12 bases between. Germline lookup yields CDR1 MNHEY and CDR2 SVGAGI. This CDR3 is 13 amino acids long.